This T cell receptor (beta chain) was captured by sequencing in a study of blood T cell repertoires in COVID-19 (dated by TCRdb to about 2020). The study in broad terms: The collaborator samples originated in the United States, Italy and Spain and spanned the acute and convalescent phases of COVID-19. The repertoires were released in a freely available public database intended as a resource for research on the immune response to SARS-CoV-2. HLA class I and class II types, where available, came from metadata supplied by the sample provider rather than from assay-based typing. A de-identified subject ID, COVID-19 status, age in years and sex were almost always included in the sample metadata. Subjects who had been exposed to COVID-19, were actively infected with it, or had recovered from it provided the deeply sampled blood TCRbeta repertoires that made up the dataset. The material from the prospective study consisted of cDNA or gDNA derived from T cells, B-cell-depleted T cells, or PBMCs. Samples came from the ongoing ImmuneRACE study (first 160 participants) plus 1,254 subjects from 6 global collaborators.

Worth noting for this clone: The specificity of this receptor is unknown. There are no base qualities to consult, and no much larger clone falls within one base.

Collaborating institutions collected whole blood in K2EDTA tubes following their own protocols. For TCRbeta analysis, collaborator samples were shipped as frozen whole blood, as isolated PBMCs, or as DNA extracted from either sample type. V and J are trimmed by 0 bases and 1 base, and the gene matches miss 1 base of the junction. From a lookup of the germline V gene (reference sequence), CDR1 and CDR2 are SGHKS and YYEKEE. The CDR3 contains 16 residues, cysteine and phenylalanine counted. The retained sequence is limited to the CDR3, 48 bases, with the frame set at the first base. Results the study describes overall, beyond this receptor: The quantity of clinical and demographic metadata differed by source and by participant and was supplied without curation.

TCRbeta CDR3 regions were amplified from genomic DNA using the immunoSEQ Assay, a bias-controlled multiplex PCR. The original pipeline was this. The number of nucleated cells in each sample was estimated by amplification of reference gene primers within the assay. To quantify the absolute abundance of each unique TCRbeta CDR3 rearrangement, sequence reads were collapsed and filtered. For each sample, productive Simpson clonality was calculated as the square root of Simpson's diversity index over productive rearrangements. Entries here come from immuneACCESS through TCRdb and include only in-frame sequences with V and J called. Some clones fail to appear in such tables; in the studies checked, an unresolved V gene covers under half of the shortfall, and the cause of the remainder is unknown. That table gives V, J and clone size, and the DNA gave D and trimming. The sample data list 150,000 to 200,000 clones, and approximately 86% of these were observed just once. The top ten clones comprise more than 7.5% of the sample.

The sequenced sample consisted of peripheral blood. The chain is made from TRBV5-5 and TRBJ2-2, and 9 junctional nucleotides match TRBD1. The sequence was collected from a man in his fifties or sixties with active or convalescent COVID-19. Here the CDR3 is given as CASSLEGQGNTGELFF. The DNA sequence follows: TGTGCCAGCAGCTTGGAGGGACAGGGGAACACCGGGGAGCTGTTTTTT.